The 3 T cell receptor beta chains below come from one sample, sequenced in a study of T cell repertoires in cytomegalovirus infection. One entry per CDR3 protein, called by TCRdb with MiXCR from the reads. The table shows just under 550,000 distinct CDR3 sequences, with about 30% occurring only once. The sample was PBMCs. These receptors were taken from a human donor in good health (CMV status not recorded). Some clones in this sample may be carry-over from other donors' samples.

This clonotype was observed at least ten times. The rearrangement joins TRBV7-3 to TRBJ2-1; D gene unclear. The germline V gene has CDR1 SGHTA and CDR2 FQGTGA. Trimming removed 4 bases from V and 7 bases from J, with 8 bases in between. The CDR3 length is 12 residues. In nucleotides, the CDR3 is TGTGCCAGCAGCTCGGTTCTTAATGAGCAGTTCTTC. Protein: CASSSVLNEQFF.

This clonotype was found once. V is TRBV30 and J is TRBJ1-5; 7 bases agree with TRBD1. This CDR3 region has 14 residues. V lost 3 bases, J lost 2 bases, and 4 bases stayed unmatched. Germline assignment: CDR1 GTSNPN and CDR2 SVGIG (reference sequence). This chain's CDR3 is CAWRGGTGNQPQHF. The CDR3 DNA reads TGTGCCTGGAGAGGCGGGACAGGCAATCAGCCCCAGCATTTT.

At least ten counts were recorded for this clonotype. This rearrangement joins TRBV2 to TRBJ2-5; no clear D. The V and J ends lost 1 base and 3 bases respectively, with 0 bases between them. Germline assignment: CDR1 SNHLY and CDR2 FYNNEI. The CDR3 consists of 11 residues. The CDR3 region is CASSEEETQYF. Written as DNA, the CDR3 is TGTGCCAGCAGTGAAGAAGAGACCCAGTACTTC.